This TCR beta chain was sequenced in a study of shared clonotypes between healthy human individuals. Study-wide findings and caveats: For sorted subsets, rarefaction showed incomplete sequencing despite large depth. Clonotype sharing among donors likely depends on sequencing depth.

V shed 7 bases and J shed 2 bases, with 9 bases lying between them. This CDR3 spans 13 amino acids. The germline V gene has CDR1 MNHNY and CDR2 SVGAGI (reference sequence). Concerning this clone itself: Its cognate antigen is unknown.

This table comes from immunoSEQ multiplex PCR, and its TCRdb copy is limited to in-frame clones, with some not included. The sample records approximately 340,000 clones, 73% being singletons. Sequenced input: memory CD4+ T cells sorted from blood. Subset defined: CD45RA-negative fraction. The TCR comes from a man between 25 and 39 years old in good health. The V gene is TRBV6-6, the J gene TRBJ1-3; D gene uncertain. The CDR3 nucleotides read TGTGCCAGCACCCGGGTCCCTGGAAACACCATATATTTT. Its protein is CASTRVPGNTIYF.